The T cell receptor beta chain under discussion was sequenced for a study of tumor-infiltrating lymphocytes in primary liver carcinoma. Study information: All lesions had stage T1-T3 N0M0 and about 4.2 to 10 cm widths.

Production of TCR beta cDNA used approximately 0.45 ug total RNA together with a constant-region primer. Amplification in three nested multiplex PCR rounds with slightly modified ARM-PCR gave rise to TCR beta libraries. It was with TRBV1-TRBV30 forward primers and a C-beta reverse primer that the first two PCR rounds were run, at 10 to 11 cycles each. TCRdb used MiXCR to reprocess the multiplex PCR reads, holding one entry per CDR3 protein. Of around 80,000 distinct CDR3 sequences listed, about 75% are singletons. Turning to this clonotype: Its antigen is not identified. At one end the junction does not follow the germline gene, possibly because of a read error.

Germline loops: CDR1 SGHAT, CDR2 FQNNGV. The CDR3 extends over 14 amino acids. Overall study findings and caveats: Significantly larger top-250-clone fractions were found in tumors than in blood (p = 0.039).

Co-extracted RNA and DNA came from approximately 20-30 mg of unsorted bulk tissue. Surgical resection was used to treat these primary liver carcinoma patients. The sample was tumor-adjacent normal liver tissue. This TCR derives from a man in his forties with primary liver carcinoma and hepatitis B virus infection. This chain joins TRBV11-2 and TRBJ2-5, with TRBD1 identical over 7 bases. CDR3 bases: TGTGTCAGCAGCGCGAAAGGGGGCGGCGAGGCCCACTACTTC. This sequence encodes CVSSAKGGGEAHYF.